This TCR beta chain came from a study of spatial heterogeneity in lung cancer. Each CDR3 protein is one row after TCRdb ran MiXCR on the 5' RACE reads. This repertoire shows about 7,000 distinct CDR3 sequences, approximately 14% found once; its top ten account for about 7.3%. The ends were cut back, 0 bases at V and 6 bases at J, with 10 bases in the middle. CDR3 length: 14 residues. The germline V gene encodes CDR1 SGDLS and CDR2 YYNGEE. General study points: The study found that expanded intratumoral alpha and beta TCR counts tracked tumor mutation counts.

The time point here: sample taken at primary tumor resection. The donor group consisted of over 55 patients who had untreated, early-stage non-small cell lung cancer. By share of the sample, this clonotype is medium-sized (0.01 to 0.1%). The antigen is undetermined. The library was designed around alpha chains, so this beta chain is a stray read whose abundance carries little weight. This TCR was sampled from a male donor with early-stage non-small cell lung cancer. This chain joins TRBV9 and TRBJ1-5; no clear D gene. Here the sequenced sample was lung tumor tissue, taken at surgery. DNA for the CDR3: TGTGCCAGCAGCGTAGGTTCGTTGGGTCAGCCCCAGCATTTT. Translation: CASSVGSLGQPQHF.